The 4 T cell receptor beta chains in this list originate from one sample, sequenced in a study of blood T cell repertoires in COVID-19. Assay: immunoSEQ multiplex PCR; the TCRdb copy retains only in-frame clones and omits some. Here the sample spans 30,000 to 40,000 clones, approximately 95% being singletons. The specimen sequenced was peripheral blood. All receptors come from a male donor with active COVID-19.

Remarks on this clone: One end of the junction fails to match germline, which may point to a read error. The rearrangement links TRBV9 to TRBJ1-3; D is unresolved. From germline, CDR1 is SGDLS and CDR2 YYNGEE. The CDR3 has 14 amino acids. Here the CDR3 DNA reads TGTGCCGGCAGCGCCGGGAGCTCTGGAAACACCATATATTTT. Its protein is CAGSAGSSGNTIYF.

The chain carries TRBV7-2 and TRBJ1-1, with D perhaps TRBD1 (5 bases). The V and J ends lost 5 bases and 0 bases respectively, with 19 bases between them. In germline, CDR1 is SGHTA, CDR2 FQGNSA. This CDR3 has 17 amino acids. The CDR3 region is CASSPHLGGSLNTEAFF. CDR3 bases: TGTGCCAGCAGCCCTCACCTGGGGGGTAGTCTGAACACTGAAGCTTTCTTT.

The chain has TRBV4-2 and TRBJ2-4; 12 bases agree with TRBD2. Germline loops: CDR1 LGHNA, CDR2 YNFKEQ. The CDR3 runs 18 residues. Trimming took 1 base from V and 0 from J; bases not matched to a gene: 4. The CDR3 nucleotides read TGTGCCAGCAGCCAAGGGACTAGCGGGGCCCTAGCCAAAAACATTCAGTACTTC. Translating gives CASSQGTSGALAKNIQYF.

The J gene is TRBJ2-2, the V gene TRBV5-1; 8 bases match TRBD1. V lost 2 bases to trimming and J lost 4 bases; unmatched junction nucleotides: 10. Germline CDR1 SGHRS, CDR2 YFSETQ. CDR3 length: 17 amino acids. The CDR3 spells CASSFPHRQGSTGELFF. The CDR3 nucleotides read TGCGCCAGCAGCTTTCCCCACCGACAGGGGAGCACCGGGGAGCTGTTTTTT.